These 25 T cell receptor beta chains were sequenced from one sample in a study of blood T cell repertoires in COVID-19 (dated by TCRdb to 2020 to 2021). The library was produced with the immunoSEQ multiplex PCR assay. In TCRdb, the immuneACCESS table is reduced to in-frame sequences with V and J assigned. These tables do not hold every clone; where another copy was compared, an unresolved V gene accounts for under half, and the others remain unexplained. The sample yields a few hundred thousand clones; 91% were counted once. The leading ten clones occupy 1.2% of the sample. The source material was PBMCs or T cells enriched from blood (not recorded which). The receptors shown here come from a human donor in a cohort exposed to, infected with or recovered from COVID-19 (not recorded which). The donor label of this sample is uncertain.

This chain links TRBV7-6 with TRBJ2-7; 9 nucleotides agree with TRBD1. Germline CDR1 SGHVS, CDR2 FNYEAQ. The V gene end was trimmed by 5 bases and the J gene end by 3 bases; junction bases not matched to a gene: 5. CDR3 length: 14 residues. This chain's CDR3 is CASSGPGQGYEQYF. In nucleotides, the CDR3 is TGTGCCAGCAGCGGACCGGGACAGGGCTACGAGCAGTACTTC.

The gene calls are TRBV2 and TRBJ1-1; D is perhaps TRBD1 (6 bases). In germline, CDR1 is SNHLY, CDR2 FYNNEI. CDR3 size: 13 residues. The V end was cut by 6 bases, the J end by 4 bases, with 12 bases between. CDR3: CASRPTGFTEAFF. In DNA, the CDR3 is TGTGCCAGCAGACCTACAGGGTTCACTGAAGCTTTCTTT. Using reference TRBV2 and TRBJ1-1 for the parts outside the CDR3, the full variable domain is EPEVTQTPSHQVTQMGQEVILRCVPISNHLYFYWYRQILGQKVEFLVSFYNNEISEKSEIFDDQFSVERPDGSNFTLKIRSTKLEDSAMYFCASRPTGFTEAFFGQGTRLTVV.

The V gene is TRBV6-5, the J gene TRBJ1-5; 7 bases map to TRBD1. Germline trimming cut 6 bases from V and 4 bases from J; bases unmatched to any gene: 6. Germline CDR1 MNHEY, CDR2 SVGAGI. The CDR3 has 14 residues. The CDR3 region is CASRGDSRNQPQHF. The CDR3 DNA reads TGTGCCAGCAGGGGGGACAGTAGAAATCAGCCCCAGCATTTT.

The rearrangement links TRBV9 to TRBJ2-1, with TRBD1 matching 10 bases. The junction had 10 bases not matched to a gene; V was cut back by 6 bases and J by 7 bases. This CDR3 has 15 residues. Germline CDR1 reads SGDLS; CDR2 reads YYNGEE. CDR3 loop: CASTTRDRGWNEQFF. The CDR3 coding sequence is TGTGCCAGCACAACCCGGGACAGGGGTTGGAATGAGCAGTTCTTC.

This clone was found once. The CDR3 bases are TGCGCCAGCAGACCTCCTCGGGGACTAGAGGGCACCGGGGAGCTGTTTTTT. This translates into CASRPPRGLEGTGELFF. The chain combines TRBV5-1 with TRBJ2-2; 8 bases are shared with TRBD2. Germline CDR1 and CDR2: SGHRS and YFSETQ. The CDR3 extends over 17 amino acids. Germline trimming cut 5 bases from V and 4 bases from J; bases unmatched to any gene: 13.

The gene calls are TRBV7-8 and TRBJ1-5; the match to TRBD1 covers 10 bases. This CDR3 is 16 amino acids long. The germline gives CDR1 SGHVS, CDR2 FQNEAQ. V lost 5 bases to trimming and J lost 7 bases; unmatched junction nucleotides: 11. The CDR3 DNA reads as TGTGCCAGCAGCGTTCAGGGGACAGGGGTTGGGCAGCCCCAGCATTTT. It is translated as CASSVQGTGVGQPQHF.

The rearrangement links TRBV11-2 to TRBJ2-3; a weak D match, TRBD2 (7 bases). This CDR3 region has 14 residues. Germline CDR1 is SGHAT and CDR2 is FQNNGV. V lost 6 bases to trimming and J lost 4 bases, with 14 bases between them. The CDR3 loop reads CASRDRGGADTQYF. The CDR3 DNA follows: TGTGCCAGCAGGGATAGGGGGGGGGCAGATACGCAGTATTTT. The full variable domain, in which reference TRBV11-2 and TRBJ2-3 provide the parts outside the CDR3, is EAGVAQSPRYKIIEKRQSVAFWCNPISGHATLYWYQQILGQGPKLLIQFQNNGVVDDSQLPKDRFSAERLKGVDSTLKIQPAKLEDSAVYLCASRDRGGADTQYFGPGTRLTVL.

The chain combines TRBV19 with TRBJ2-4; 8 positions agree with TRBD1. Germline CDR1 LNHDA, CDR2 SQIVND (reference sequence). Trimming at V came to 5 bases and at J to 4 bases, leaving 4 bases not matched to a gene. The CDR3 spans 14 residues. The CDR3 sequence is CASSPGQGKNIQYF. The DNA of the CDR3 is TGTGCCAGTAGTCCAGGACAGGGAAAAAACATTCAGTACTTC. Supplemented by reference TRBV19 and TRBJ2-4, the full variable domain reads DGGITQSPKYLFRKEGQNVTLSCEQNLNHDAMYWYRQDPGQGLRLIYYSQIVNDFQKGDIAEGYSVSREKKESFPLTVTSAQKNPTAFYLCASSPGQGKNIQYFGAGTRLSVL.

The rearrangement links TRBV7-7 to TRBJ2-5; TRBD2 agrees at 13 bases. The CDR3 covers 16 residues. Germline assignment: CDR1 SSHAT and CDR2 FNYEAQ (reference sequence). V dropped 5 bases and J dropped 1; count of bases not matched to a gene: 4. CDR3 sequence (DNA): TGTGCCAGCAGCCGCCGACTAGCGGGGGGCCAAGAGACCCAGTACTTC. Its translation is CASSRRLAGGQETQYF.

This chain uses TRBV6-5 with TRBJ1-1, with D perhaps TRBD1 (5 bases). Germline-derived CDR1 and CDR2 are MNHEY and SVGAGI. CDR3 length: 13 amino acids. V was shortened by 6 bases and J by 0 bases, with 8 bases between the two germline ends. In DNA form, the CDR3 reads TGTGCCAGCAGGGCAGGGATGAACACTGAAGCTTTCTTT. Its protein is CASRAGMNTEAFF.

This clone has a single count. This sequence joins TRBV4-1 and TRBJ1-5; 10 bases match TRBD1. CDR3 length equals 14 residues. In germline, CDR1 is MGHRA, CDR2 YSYEKL. V was clipped by 4 bases and J by 4 bases; unmatched bases: 1. Written as DNA, the CDR3 is TGCGCCAGCAGCCGGGACAGGGGAAATCAGCCCCAGCATTTT. It translates to CASSRDRGNQPQHF.

In DNA form, the CDR3 reads TGTGCCAGCAGCGTAGGGTCAGGGGGCACTGAAGCTTTCTTT. It encodes CASSVGSGGTEAFF. The gene calls are TRBV9 and TRBJ1-1, with TRBD1 identical over 7 bases. The CDR3 is 14 residues long. The junction had 3 bases not matched to a gene; V was cut back by 0 bases and J by 4 bases. Germline V gene sequence: CDR1 SGDLS, CDR2 YYNGEE.

The chain recombines TRBV4-2 with TRBJ2-5, with 10 bases fitting TRBD2. Germline V gives CDR1 LGHNA, CDR2 YNFKEQ. The V gene end was trimmed by 6 bases and the J gene end by 5 bases; junction bases not matched to a gene: 9. The CDR3 has 15 residues. In nucleotides, the CDR3 is TGTGCCAGCAGTTTGTCTAGCGGGGGTATGGAGACCCAGTACTTC. Translated, it gives CASSLSSGGMETQYF.

The CDR3 here is CASAVEETQYF. In DNA, the CDR3 is TGTGCCAGCGCGGTCGAGGAGACCCAGTACTTC. The rearrangement joins TRBV18 to TRBJ2-5; D is unresolved. Germline lookup yields CDR1 KGHSH and CDR2 LQKENI. V lost 8 bases to trimming and J lost 5 bases, with 9 bases between them. The CDR3 covers 11 residues. Together with reference TRBV18 and TRBJ2-5, the CDR3 gives the full variable domain: NAGVMQNPRHLVRRRGQEARLRCSPMKGHSHVYWYRQLPEEGLKFMVYLQKENIIDESGMPKERFSAEFPKEGPSILRIQQVVRGDSAAYFCASAVEETQYFGPGTRLLVL.

This sequence joins TRBV2 and TRBJ2-2; 7 bases align to TRBD1. The germline V gene has CDR1 SNHLY and CDR2 FYNNEI. The CDR3 sequence is 15 residues long. The junction had 6 bases not matched to a gene; V was cut back by 6 bases and J by 2 bases. CDR3 coding DNA: TGTGCCAGCAGCCTGACAGGGAGTAACACCGGGGAGCTGTTTTTT. It codes for CASSLTGSNTGELFF.

V is TRBV18 and J is TRBJ1-2; 7 bases are shared with TRBD1. The germline V gene encodes CDR1 KGHSH and CDR2 LQKENI. The CDR3 extends over 15 amino acids. The V and J ends lost 3 bases and 4 bases, in that order; junction bases with no gene match: 8. For the CDR3, the DNA is TGTGCCAGCTCACCTGAGGACAGGCCCCCCTATGGCTACACCTTC. It is translated as CASSPEDRPPYGYTF. The variable domain in full, completed from reference TRBV18 and TRBJ1-2, reads NAGVMQNPRHLVRRRGQEARLRCSPMKGHSHVYWYRQLPEEGLKFMVYLQKENIIDESGMPKERFSAEFPKEGPSILRIQQVVRGDSAAYFCASSPEDRPPYGYTFGSGTRLTVV.

The V and J genes are TRBV5-4 and TRBJ2-1, with 7 bases aligning to TRBD2. This CDR3 has 15 residues. Germline lookup yields CDR1 SGHNT and CDR2 YYREEE (reference sequence). Germline trimming cut 3 bases from V and 7 bases from J; bases unmatched to any gene: 10. CDR3 in amino acids: CASSSFSGGSNEQFF. CDR3 nucleotide sequence: TGTGCCAGCAGCTCCTTCTCGGGGGGAAGTAATGAGCAGTTCTTC. Filled out from reference TRBV5-4 and TRBJ2-1, the complete variable domain reads ETGVTQSPTHLIKTRGQQVTLRCSSQSGHNTVSWYQQALGQGPQFIFQYYREEENGRGNFPPRFSGLQFPNYSSELNVNALELDDSALYLCASSSFSGGSNEQFFGPGTRLTVL.

The chain is built from TRBV7-9 and TRBJ1-2; no definite D call. CDR1 and CDR2 (germline): SEHNR, FQNEAQ (reference sequence). V lost 1 base and J 6 bases, leaving 15 bases between the germline ends. CDR3 length: 15 residues. CDR3 amino acids: CASSLVAQPRDGYTF. CDR3 coding DNA: TGTGCCAGCAGCTTAGTAGCGCAGCCTAGGGATGGCTACACCTTC.

V and J are TRBV5-4 and TRBJ2-7; 7 bases map to TRBD1. The CDR3 is 17 amino acids. The germline CDR1 and CDR2 sequences are SGHNT and YYREEE (reference sequence). The trim removed 0 bases at V and 5 bases at J, leaving 14 bases unmatched. The CDR3 here is CASSLDYLRQGDNEQYF. CDR3 DNA: TGTGCCAGCAGCTTGGACTACTTGAGACAGGGAGATAACGAGCAGTACTTC.

J is TRBJ1-4 and V is TRBV7-8; no reliable D call. The germline V gene has CDR1 SGHVS and CDR2 FQNEAQ. V was clipped by 6 bases and J by 11 bases, with 19 bases between them. There are 14 residues in the CDR3. The CDR3 loop is CASRDDGAGDKLFF. CDR3 bases: TGTGCCAGCAGGGACGATGGCGCGGGCGACAAACTGTTTTTT. Full variable domain (outside the CDR3, taken from reference TRBV7-8 and TRBJ1-4): GAGVSQSPRYKVAKRGQDVALRCDPISGHVSLFWYQQALGQGPEFLTYFQNEAQLDKSGLPSDRFFAERPEGSVSTLKIQRTQQEDSAVYLCASRDDGAGDKLFFGSGTQLSVL.

This rearrangement joins TRBV21-1 to TRBJ1-5. TRBV21-1 is a recognized pseudogene. This CDR3 contains 18 residues. Here the CDR3 DNA reads TGTGCCAGCAGCAAGGGGCAGGGGAGGGAAGGTAGCAATCAGCCCCAGCATTTT. Residues: CASSKGQGREGSNQPQHF.

The V gene is TRBV11-3, the J gene TRBJ1-1; D gene ambiguous. There are 13 residues in the CDR3. The ends were cut back, 5 bases at V and 1 base at J, with 8 bases in the middle. Germline lookup yields CDR1 SGHNT and CDR2 YENEEA. CDR3 protein: CASSVFKNTEAFF. CDR3 coding DNA: TGTGCCAGCAGCGTTTTTAAGAACACTGAAGCTTTCTTT.

The V gene is TRBV4-1, the J gene TRBJ1-4; 7 positions match TRBD1. The germline V gene encodes CDR1 MGHRA and CDR2 YSYEKL. The junction had 7 bases not matched to a gene; V was cut back by 6 bases and J by 3 bases. This CDR3 is 15 amino acids long. Here the CDR3 DNA reads TGCGCCAGCAGGGTCACAGGGGTAGCTAATGAAAAACTGTTTTTT. Protein product: CASRVTGVANEKLFF.

This chain joins TRBV24-1 and TRBJ2-3, with 9 bases lining up with TRBD2. Per the germline V gene, CDR1 is KGHDR and CDR2 is SFDVKD. The V gene end was trimmed by 3 bases and the J gene end by 0 bases; junction bases not matched to a gene: 6. The CDR3 totals 17 residues. Written as DNA, the CDR3 is TGTGCCACCAGTGATCCTAGCGGGGCACCTAGCACAGATACGCAGTATTTT. It specifies CATSDPSGAPSTDTQYF.

A few counts support this clone. The chain uses TRBV4-3 and TRBJ2-4; D is unclear. The CDR3 sequence is 17 residues long. The V end lost 0 bases, the J end lost 1 base, and 13 bases lay between the germline ends. CDR1 and CDR2 (germline): LGHNA, YSLEER. CDR3 sequence: CASSQDRNSPAKNIQYF. In DNA form, the CDR3 reads TGCGCCAGCAGCCAAGATAGGAACAGTCCTGCCAAAAACATTCAGTACTTC.